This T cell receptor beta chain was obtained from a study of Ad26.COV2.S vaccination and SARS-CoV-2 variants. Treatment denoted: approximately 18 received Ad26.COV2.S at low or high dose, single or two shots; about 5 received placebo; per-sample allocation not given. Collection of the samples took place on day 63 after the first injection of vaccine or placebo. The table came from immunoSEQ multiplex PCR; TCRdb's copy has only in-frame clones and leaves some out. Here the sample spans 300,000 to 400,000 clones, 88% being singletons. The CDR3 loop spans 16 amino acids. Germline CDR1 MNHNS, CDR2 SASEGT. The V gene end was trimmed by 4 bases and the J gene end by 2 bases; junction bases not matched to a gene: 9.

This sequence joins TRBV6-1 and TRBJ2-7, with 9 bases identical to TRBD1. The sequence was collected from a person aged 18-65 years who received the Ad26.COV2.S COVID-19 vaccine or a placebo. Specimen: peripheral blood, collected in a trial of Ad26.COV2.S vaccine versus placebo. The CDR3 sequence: CASSVMVGDRAYEQYF. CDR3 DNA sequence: TGTGCCAGCAGTGTAATGGTAGGGGACAGGGCCTACGAGCAGTACTTC.